The entry that follows covers one T cell receptor beta chain sequence. The CDR3 is made up of 15 amino acids. V was cut by 3 bases and J by 0 bases, with 9 bases left in between. Germline values: CDR1 ENHRY, CDR2 SYGVKD. This sample is part of a study of T cell changes during pregnancy in multiple sclerosis. Assay used: immunoSEQ multiplex PCR; TCRdb lists only in-frame clones, some missing. Here the sample spans fewer than 85,000 clones, just over 90% being singletons. This specimen consisted of peripheral blood, obtained in the second trimester of pregnancy. The receptor comes from a female donor with multiple sclerosis, enrolled in a pregnancy study. V and J are TRBV10-3 and TRBJ1-5; D is unresolved. The CDR3 sequence is CAISDEEYSNQPQHF. The CDR3 region has the DNA TGTGCCATCAGTGATGAGGAGTATAGCAATCAGCCCCAGCATTTT.